Each of the 14 T cell receptor beta chains below was sequenced from the same sample in a study of T cells expressing NK-cell markers. TCRdb reprocessed the 5' RACE reads and keeps a single row for each CDR3 protein, giving no DNA. Its table lists about 150,000 distinct CDR3 sequences. Sequencing was performed on blood T cells: a sorted CD56 or NKG2C T cell subset, CD4+ or CD8+ T cells, or bulk PBMC T cells (not recorded which). These TCRs come from a man younger than 35 in good health.

The chain employs TRBV12-3 or TRBV12-4 and TRBJ2-6; the TCRdb call, TRBD1, lacks DNA for checking. There are 19 residues in the CDR3. The CDR3 here is CASTFRTGDFLPGANVLTF.

This sequence joins TRBV29-1 and TRBJ2-7; there is no DNA to check the TCRdb D call of TRBD1. This CDR3 contains 11 residues. Germline CDR1 and CDR2: SQVTM and ANQGSEA. CDR3 protein: CSVWTGYEQYF.

J is TRBJ2-6 and V is TRBV7-9; TCRdb designates TRBD2, a call that cannot be tested without DNA. There are 16 residues in the CDR3. Germline-derived CDR1 and CDR2 are SEHNR and FQNEAQ (reference sequence). Here the CDR3 reads CASRGGDSRGANVLTF. The full variable domain, rest sourced from reference TRBV7-9 and TRBJ2-6, is DTGVSQNPRHKITKRGQNVTFRCDPISEHNRLYWYRQTLGQGPEFLTYFQNEAQLEKSRLLSDRFSAERPKGSFSTLEIQRTEQGDSAMYLCASRGGDSRGANVLTFGAGSRLTVL.

This chain uses TRBV27 with TRBJ1-1; TCRdb indicates TRBD1, and absent DNA this call remains unverified. The CDR3 covers 14 residues. The germline gives CDR1 MNHEY, CDR2 SMNVEV (reference sequence). The CDR3 protein is CASTPQGMNTEAFF.

The V call is TRBV27, the J call TRBJ2-1; there is no DNA to check the TCRdb D call of TRBD2. The CDR3 runs 15 residues. CDR1 and CDR2 (germline): MNHEY, SMNVEV (reference sequence). The CDR3 sequence is CASRLAGGPRDEQFF.

This sequence joins TRBV5-8 and TRBJ2-5; TCRdb names TRBD1, which stays unverified in the absence of DNA. Germline CDR1 SGHTS, CDR2 YDEGEE. The CDR3 totals 15 residues. CDR3: CASSPTGSYQETQYF.

The rearrangement joins TRBV12-3 or TRBV12-4 to TRBJ2-2; as DNA is missing, the TRBD2 call by TCRdb cannot be tested. This CDR3 contains 15 residues. CDR3 loop: CATKSGLAGAGELFF.

This rearrangement joins TRBV7-9 to TRBJ2-7. CDR1 SEHNR and CDR2 FQNEAQ come from the germline V gene (reference sequence). The CDR3 length is 14 residues. CDR3 region: CASSSGGYEREQYF.

The chain uses TRBV2 and TRBJ2-2; without DNA, the TCRdb call of TRBD2 cannot be checked. This CDR3 has 16 amino acids. CDR1 is SNHLY and CDR2 is FYNNEI in the germline V gene. CDR3: CASRQTSGANTGELFF.

V usage is TRBV29-1 and J usage is TRBJ2-3; checking the TCRdb D call of TRBD1 is not possible without DNA. CDR3 length equals 13 residues. Germline CDR1 is SQVTM and CDR2 is ANQGSEA. CDR3 in amino acids: CSAPVGSTDTQYF.

The J gene is TRBJ2-5, the V gene TRBV6-5; TCRdb designates TRBD1, a call that cannot be tested without DNA. The germline gives CDR1 MNHEY, CDR2 SVGAGI. The CDR3 spans 15 residues. CDR3: CASSYTRGQQETQYF.

This chain joins TRBV15 and TRBJ2-1; absent DNA, TCRdb's TRBD2 call cannot be checked. This CDR3 is built from 14 residues. CDR1 LNHNV and CDR2 YYDKDF come from the germline V gene (reference sequence). The CDR3 loop reads CATSRASGYNEQFF.

This chain uses TRBV7-9 with TRBJ1-4. Germline values: CDR1 SEHNR, CDR2 FQNEAQ (reference sequence). The length of the CDR3 is 13 residues. The CDR3 protein is CASSFSSEEKLFF.

The rearrangement links TRBV4-1 to TRBJ1-2. The CDR3 consists of 14 residues. CDR1 is MGHRA, CDR2 YSYEKL, per germline. CDR3 loop: CASSQTVFNYGYTF.